This TCR beta chain was recovered during a study of CD8+CD57+ T cells in acquired aplastic anemia. CDR3 and TCR beta VDJ profiling relied on a genomic DNA template. A single record per CDR3 protein comes from TCRdb applying MiXCR to the reads. The sample has around 430,000 distinct CDR3 sequences; around 32% are singletons. With V trimmed by 1 base and J by 12 bases, 3 bases remained unmatched. The CDR3 contains 12 residues. Per the germline V gene, CDR1 is LGHDT and CDR2 is YNNKEL (reference sequence). This clonotype has a handful of counts. Patients included in sequencing had previously demonstrated CD8+CD57+ cell expansion by flow cytometry.

The V and J genes are TRBV3-1 and TRBJ1-1; 9 nucleotides agree with TRBD1. Material for sequencing was sorted CD4+, CD8+, or CD8+CD57+ T cells (not recorded which) from PBMCs. The clonotype was recovered from a human donor with aplastic anemia. The CDR3 spells CASSQVQGAPFF. The CDR3 DNA reads TGTGCCAGCAGCCAAGTACAGGGGGCACCTTTCTTT.